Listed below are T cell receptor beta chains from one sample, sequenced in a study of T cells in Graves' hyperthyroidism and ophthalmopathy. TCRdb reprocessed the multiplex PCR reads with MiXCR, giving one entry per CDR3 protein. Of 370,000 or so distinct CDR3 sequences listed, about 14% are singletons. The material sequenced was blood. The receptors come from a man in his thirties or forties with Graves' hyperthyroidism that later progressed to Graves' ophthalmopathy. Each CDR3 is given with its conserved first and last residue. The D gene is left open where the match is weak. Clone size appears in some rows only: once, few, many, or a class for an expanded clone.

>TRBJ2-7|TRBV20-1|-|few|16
CSAPYVRVWGLYEQYF
TGCAGTGCACCTTACGTCCGGGTTTGGGGTCTCTACGAGCAGTACTTC
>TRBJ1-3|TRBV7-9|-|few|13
CASTKDVYNTIYF
TGTGCCAGCACAAAAGATGTATATAACACCATATATTTT
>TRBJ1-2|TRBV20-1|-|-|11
CSARGGNGYTF
TGCAGTGCCCGAGGGGGGAATGGCTACACCTTC
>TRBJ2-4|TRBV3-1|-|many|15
CASSHRPVAKNIQYF
TGTGCCAGCAGCCACCGACCCGTAGCCAAAAACATTCAGTACTTC
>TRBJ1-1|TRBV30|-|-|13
CAWISRVNTEAFF
TGTGCCTGGATCTCCAGGGTGAACACTGAAGCTTTCTTT
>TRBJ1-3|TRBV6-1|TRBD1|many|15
CASSQDRGSGNTIYF
TGTGCCAGCAGCCAAGACAGGGGATCCGGAAACACCATATATTTT
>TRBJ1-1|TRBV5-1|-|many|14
CASKGQGMNTEAFF
TGCGCCAGCAAGGGACAAGGGATGAACACTGAAGCTTTCTTT
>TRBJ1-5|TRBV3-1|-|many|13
CASSQSLDQPQHF
TGTGCCAGCAGCCAAAGCCTTGATCAGCCCCAGCATTTT
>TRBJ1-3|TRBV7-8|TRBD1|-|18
CASSYGTGVRSSGNTIYF
TGTGCCAGCAGCTATGGGACAGGGGTTAGGAGCTCTGGAAACACCATATATTTT
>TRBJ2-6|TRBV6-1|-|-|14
CATQRGWGANVLTF
TGTGCCACCCAAAGGGGGTGGGGGGCCAACGTCCTGACTTTC
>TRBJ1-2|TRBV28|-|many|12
CASSFKGYGYTF
TGTGCCAGCAGTTTCAAGGGGTATGGCTACACCTTC
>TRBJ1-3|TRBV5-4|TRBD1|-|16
CASRNGTGPSGNTIYF
TGTGCCAGCAGAAACGGGACAGGCCCCTCTGGAAACACCATATATTTT
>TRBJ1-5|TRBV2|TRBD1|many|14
CASSADRAGQPQHF
TGTGCCAGCAGCGCGGACAGGGCAGGGCAGCCCCAGCATTTT
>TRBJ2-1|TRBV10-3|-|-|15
CAISELWTNYNEQFF
TGTGCCATCAGTGAACTTTGGACAAACTACAATGAGCAGTTCTTC
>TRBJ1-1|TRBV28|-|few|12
CASREPYTEAFF
TGTGCCAGCAGGGAGCCGTACACTGAAGCTTTCTTT
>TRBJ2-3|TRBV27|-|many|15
CASIPGYRSTDTQYF
TGTGCCAGCATCCCGGGGTACCGTAGCACAGATACGCAGTATTTT
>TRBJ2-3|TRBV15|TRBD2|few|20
CATSADWGLAGGPGTDTQYF
TGTGCCACCAGCGCTGATTGGGGACTAGCGGGGGGGCCCGGCACAGATACGCAGTATTTT
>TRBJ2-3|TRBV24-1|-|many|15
CATSDRLEVTDTQYF
TGTGCCACCAGTGACCGCCTAGAGGTCACAGATACGCAGTATTTT
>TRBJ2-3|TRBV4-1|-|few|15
CASSQESGRPDTQYF
TGCGCCAGCAGCCAAGAATCGGGACGGCCAGATACGCAGTATTTT
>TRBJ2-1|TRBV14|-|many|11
CASSQVNEQFF
TGTGCCAGCAGCCAAGTTAATGAGCAGTTCTTC
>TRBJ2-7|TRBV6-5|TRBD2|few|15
CASSYSGTRPYEQYF
TGTGCCAGCAGTTACTCCGGGACTAGGCCCTACGAGCAGTACTTC
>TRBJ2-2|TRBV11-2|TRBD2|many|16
CASSFGSGGADGELFF
TGTGCCAGCAGCTTCGGTTCCGGGGGGGCAGACGGGGAGCTGTTTTTT
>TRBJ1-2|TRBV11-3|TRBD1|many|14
CASSLTQGNYGYTF
TGTGCCAGCAGCTTAACACAGGGGAACTATGGCTACACCTTC
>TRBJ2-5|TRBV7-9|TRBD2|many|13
CASDAGGVETQYF
TGTGCCAGCGATGCGGGGGGCGTGGAGACCCAGTACTTC
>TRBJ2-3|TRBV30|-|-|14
CAWSPPGDPNTQYF
TGTGCCTGGAGTCCGCCCGGGGACCCCAATACGCAGTATTTT
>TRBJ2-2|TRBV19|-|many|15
CASSTPGTDTGELFF
TGTGCCAGTAGTACCCCAGGGACCGACACCGGGGAGCTGTTTTTT
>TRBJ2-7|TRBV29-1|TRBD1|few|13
CSALTGGPYEQYF
TGCAGCGCATTGACAGGGGGCCCCTACGAGCAGTACTTC
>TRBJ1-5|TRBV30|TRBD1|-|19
CAWSAPDRRLLKINQPQHF
TGTGCCTGGAGTGCTCCGGACAGGCGCCTCCTCAAGATCAATCAGCCCCAGCATTTT
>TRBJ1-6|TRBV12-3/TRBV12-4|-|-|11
CASRGELALHF
TGTGCCAGCAGGGGCGAGCTGGCCCTCCACTTT
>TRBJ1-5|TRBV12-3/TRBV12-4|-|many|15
CASSLARNSNQPQHF
TGTGCCAGCAGTTTAGCACGGAATAGCAATCAGCCCCAGCATTTT
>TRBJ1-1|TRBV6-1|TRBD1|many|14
CASSPQDRGKRAFF
TGTGCCAGCAGCCCCCAGGACAGGGGAAAAAGAGCTTTCTTT
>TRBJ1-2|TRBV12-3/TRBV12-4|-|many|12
CASSEVNHGYTF
TGTGCCAGCAGTGAGGTGAACCATGGCTACACCTTC
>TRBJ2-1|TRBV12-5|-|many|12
CASGAVMNEQFF
TGTGCTAGTGGTGCCGTAATGAATGAGCAGTTCTTC
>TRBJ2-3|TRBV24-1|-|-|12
CATVRGTDTQYF
TGTGCCACCGTTCGAGGCACAGATACGCAGTATTTT
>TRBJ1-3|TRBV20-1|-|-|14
CSARDADVGNTIYF
TGCAGTGCTAGAGATGCGGACGTTGGAAACACCATATATTTT